This TCR beta chain comes out of a study of tumor and adjacent non-tumor tissue in lung cancer (dated by TCRdb to about 2018). Study-wide context: Of the cohort, 12 patients had adenocarcinoma, 2 had squamous cell carcinoma and 1 had small cell lung cancer. The roughly 15 enrolled patients, of whom around ten were men and 5 were women, were aged about 31 to 80 years and were diagnosed with TNM stage I to III disease. Sequencing produced about 130 million productive TCRbeta reads in total, an average of approximately 4 million reads per sample. Bulk TCRbeta repertoires were compared between lung tumor tissue and matched distant non-tumor lung tissue obtained from about 16 lung cancer patients. Approximately 31 paired specimens, one tumor and one normal lung sample per patient, were profiled by TCRbeta CDR3 sequencing.

RNA was extracted from bulk unsorted tissue and checked for quality with a NanoDrop ND-1000 and an Agilent 2100. Newly diagnosed lung cancer patients without prior chemotherapy who had been admitted for thoracic surgery in China between August and November 2014 were enrolled as donors. Patients who had received previous radiotherapy or chemotherapy, or who had another concurrent cancer, were excluded from the study. Pieces of surgical tissue measuring about 1-2 cm3 were kept in RNAlater solution and held at -80 degrees C until needed. On the study overall, not on this receptor specifically: Significantly higher TCR diversity was found in younger patients, and higher tumor TCR diversity was associated with shorter overall and disease-free survival. Because peripheral blood was not sequenced, the blood TCRbeta repertoires of the lung cancer patients in the study went unexamined. The sequencing platform is not named in the methods, and unique molecular identifiers are not mentioned. Tumor tissue showed significantly greater TCR diversity (inverse Simpson) than normal lung tissue (approximately 400 vs 170, P = 0.0075, Mann-Whitney U test). A significantly larger cumulative share of the repertoire was made up by the top 100 clones in normal lung than in tumor tissue. Only roughly 14 patients were in the cohort, and the authors stated that larger samples and more detailed clinical data are needed.

Libraries came from multiplex PCR. Sequencing took place on an Illumina HiSeq 2500. TCRbeta libraries were constructed through three rounds of nested PCR with primers (Table S4) according to protocols modified from ARM-PCR. PCR products of 200-500 bp were gel-excised and purified with the QIAquick gel extraction kit before sequencing. The original methods were these. Trimmomatic was used to clean the reads, FLASH merged the cleaned reads into complete CDR3 sequences, and MiTCR assigned the sequences to V(D)J germline segments. Clonal diversity was calculated as the inverse Simpson's index using VDJtools. Productive reads were defined as in-frame sequences without a premature stop codon. TCRdb trimmed the raw reads at Q25, called clones with MiXCR and kept productive beta chains. CDR3 protein duplicates are merged, each entry listing the most common genes and DNA. In this record, the V and J calls reflect TCRdb's handling and not the investigators' own analysis. In all, the sample holds 100,000 to 150,000 distinct CDR3 sequences, and 66% of those were seen once. Of the sample, around 13% is held by the ten largest clones.

The CDR3, from cysteine to phenylalanine, totals 16 residues. The only DNA kept is the CDR3, 48 bases in frame from the first base. CDR1 MGHRA and CDR2 YSYEKL were looked up in the germline V gene. As regards this clonotype: Its antigen has not been determined. One end of the junction does not line up with germline, which may come from a read error.

The receptor's source is a man under 40 with non-small cell lung cancer. Recombination linked TRBV4-1 to TRBJ2-5; the central 7 bases match TRBD2. Sequencing was carried out using lung tumor tissue. The encoded CDR3 is CTSGQDPLAEQETQYF. In nucleotides, the sequence is TGCACCAGCGGCCAAGACCCCCTAGCGGAGCAAGAGACCCAGTACTTC.